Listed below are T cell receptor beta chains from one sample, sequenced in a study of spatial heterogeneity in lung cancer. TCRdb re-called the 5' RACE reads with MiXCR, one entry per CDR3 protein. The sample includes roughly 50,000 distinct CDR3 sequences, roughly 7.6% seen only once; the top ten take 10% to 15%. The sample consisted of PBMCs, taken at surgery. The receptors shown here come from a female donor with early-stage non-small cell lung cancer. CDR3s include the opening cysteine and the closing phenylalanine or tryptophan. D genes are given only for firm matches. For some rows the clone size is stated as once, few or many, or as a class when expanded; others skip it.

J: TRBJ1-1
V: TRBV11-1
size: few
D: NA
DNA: TGTGCCAGCAGCTTATCTGACAGGGAAGCTTTCTTT
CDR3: CASSLSDREAFF

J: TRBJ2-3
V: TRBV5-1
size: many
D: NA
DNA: TGCGCCAGCAGCTTGGTGCCAGCCACCTCCACAGATACGCAGTATTTT
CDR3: CASSLVPATSTDTQYF

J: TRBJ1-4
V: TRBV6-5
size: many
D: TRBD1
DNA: TGTGCCAGCAGACAGGGGAGGACTGAAAAACTGTTTTTT
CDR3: CASRQGRTEKLFF

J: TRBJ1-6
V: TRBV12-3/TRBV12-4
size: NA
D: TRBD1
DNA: TGTGCCAGCAGTTTAGAGGACAGGGATTCACCCCTCCACTTT
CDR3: CASSLEDRDSPLHF

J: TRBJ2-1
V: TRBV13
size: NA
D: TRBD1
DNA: TGTGCCAGCAGCCAAGGACAGGGGGCTTTTGGCAATGAGCAGTTCTTC
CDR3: CASSQGQGAFGNEQFF

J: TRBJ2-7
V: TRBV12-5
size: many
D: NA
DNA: TGTGCTAGTGGTTACCGGTCCTACGAGCAGTACTTC
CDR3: CASGYRSYEQYF

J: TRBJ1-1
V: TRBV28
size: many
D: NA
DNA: TGTGCCAGCACGCAGGTGAACACTGAAGCTTTCTTT
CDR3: CASTQVNTEAFF

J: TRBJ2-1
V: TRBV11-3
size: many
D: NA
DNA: TGTGCCAGCAGCCGAAGAAACAATGAGCAGTTCTTC
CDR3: CASSRRNNEQFF

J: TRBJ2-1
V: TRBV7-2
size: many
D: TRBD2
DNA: TGTGCCAGCAGCTTAGGGGCTAGCGGGGGAAATGAGCAGTTCTTC
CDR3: CASSLGASGGNEQFF

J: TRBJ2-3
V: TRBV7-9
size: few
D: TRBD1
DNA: TGTGCCAGCGCGCGGACAGGGAAGAACGAAGATACGCAGTATTTT
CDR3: CASARTGKNEDTQYF

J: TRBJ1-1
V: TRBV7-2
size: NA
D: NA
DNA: TGTGCCAGCAGCATTAGCGCAGGGGAAGCTTTCTTT
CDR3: CASSISAGEAFF

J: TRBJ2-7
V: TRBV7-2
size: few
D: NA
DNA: TGTGCCAGCAGCTTATCGGCAGCGATTGGGCCTCGAAATCAGTACTTC
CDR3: CASSLSAAIGPRNQYF

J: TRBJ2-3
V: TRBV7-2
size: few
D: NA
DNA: TGTGCCAGCAGCCCCGGACTAAGCACAGATACGCAGTATTTT
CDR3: CASSPGLSTDTQYF

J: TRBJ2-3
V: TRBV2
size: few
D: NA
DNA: TGTGCCAGCAGTGAAGTTGGGGGGGCCTCGGCAGATACGCAGTATTTT
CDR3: CASSEVGGASADTQYF

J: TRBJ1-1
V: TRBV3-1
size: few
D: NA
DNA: TGTGCCAGCAGAGCACACAGCAACACTGAAGCTTTCTTT
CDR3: CASRAHSNTEAFF

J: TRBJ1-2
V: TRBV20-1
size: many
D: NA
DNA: TGCAGTGCCCCGGCTCTCTATGGCTACACCTTC
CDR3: CSAPALYGYTF

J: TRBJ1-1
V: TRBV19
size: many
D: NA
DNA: TGTGCCAGTAGTATTGCCGGACTAAGGGCTTTCTTT
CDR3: CASSIAGLRAFF

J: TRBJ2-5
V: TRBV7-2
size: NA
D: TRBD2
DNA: TGTGCCAGCAGCTTAGGCCCCCCTGGGGGGGGCCAAGAGACCCAGTACTTC
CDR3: CASSLGPPGGGQETQYF

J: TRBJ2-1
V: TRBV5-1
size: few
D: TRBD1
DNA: TGCGCCAGCAGCCCCGGGCAGGGGGCTCACAATGAGCAGTTCTTC
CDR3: CASSPGQGAHNEQFF

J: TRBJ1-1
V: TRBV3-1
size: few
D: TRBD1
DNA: TGTGCCAGCAGCCTCCGAACAGGGGGTAGTGCTGAAGCTTTCTTT
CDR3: CASSLRTGGSAEAFF

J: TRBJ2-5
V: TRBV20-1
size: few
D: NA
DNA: TGCAGTGCTAGAGTTTTACTGGCGCGGGAGACCCAGTACTTC
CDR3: CSARVLLARETQYF

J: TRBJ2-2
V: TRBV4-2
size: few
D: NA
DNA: TGTGCCAGCAGCTACCGGGACGGGAAGAACACCGGGGAGCTGTTTTTT
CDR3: CASSYRDGKNTGELFF

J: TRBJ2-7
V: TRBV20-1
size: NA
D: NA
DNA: TGCAGTGCTAGAGACCCCGACCATGTTGGCTACGAGCAGTACTTC
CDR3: CSARDPDHVGYEQYF

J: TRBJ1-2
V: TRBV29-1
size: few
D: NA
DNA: TGCAGCGTAACAGGGCCCTCCAACTATGGCTACACCTTC
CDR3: CSVTGPSNYGYTF

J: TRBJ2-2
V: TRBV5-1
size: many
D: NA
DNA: TGCGCCAGCAGCTTGACGGGACCCACGCGACACCGGGAGCTGTTTTTT
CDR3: CASSLTGPTRHRELFF